The 2 T cell receptor beta chains below were found in one sample sequenced in a study of immune evolution from preneoplasia to lung adenocarcinoma. The protocol was immunoSEQ multiplex PCR, while the TCRdb copy is restricted to in-frame clones and leaves out a portion. The sample has about 9,500 clones, almost 90% seen once; the top ten hold less than 3%. The sample taken for sequencing was FFPE invasive lung adenocarcinoma tissue. Receptor source: a person aged 65-85 years with invasive lung adenocarcinoma.

The rearrangement uses TRBV29-1 and TRBJ2-2; D may be TRBD2 (5 bases). Trimming pared 1 base from V and 5 bases from J, leaving 14 bases between. The CDR3 loop spans 15 amino acids. Germline values: CDR1 SQVTM, CDR2 ANQGSEA. CDR3 DNA sequence: TGCAGCGTTGAAGTGGTCTCAGCGGCTACCGGGGAGCTGTTTTTT. This encodes CSVEVVSAATGELFF.

The chain joins TRBV11-2 to TRBJ2-1; D remains ambiguous. This CDR3 contains 13 residues. Germline V gives CDR1 SGHAT, CDR2 FQNNGV. V was pared by 3 bases and J by 7 bases, with 10 bases between. Here the CDR3 DNA reads TGTGCCAGCAGCTTGGTGGGTCAGAATGAGCAGTTCTTC. It translates to CASSLVGQNEQFF.